This entry describes one T cell receptor beta chain. This receptor's antigen is unknown. No much larger clone exists at a distance of one base, and base qualities are not known. The source of the sample is a study of T cell responses to AZD1222 COVID-19 vaccine (dated by TCRdb to about 2021). Turning to the overall study: A total of approximately 250 trial participants underwent TCR sequencing, of whom approximately 200 had received two doses of AZD1222 and some 25 had received two doses of the MenACWY control vaccine. Trial participants were enrolled by age into 18-55, 56-69 and 70-plus year subgroups, with around 150, 28 and 57 TCR-sequenced participants respectively. What the work shows at the level of the full study, not this receptor alone: Epitopes outside the regions mutated in the B.1.351 and B.1.1.7 variants were reportedly recognized by nearly half of the unique spike-specific TCRs. Conclusions about previously exposed vaccinees were limited because only a handful of AZD1222 recipients were SARS-CoV-2 seropositive at baseline. In the small 56-69-year group, the increase in depth fell short of significance, most likely because of low power. Spike-specific TCR breadth and depth rose significantly after two AZD1222 doses compared with day 0 and with MenACWY recipients. Because no day 14 peak-response samples were available, the repertoires could be characterized only after the peak T cell response. The vaccine-associated CD4 TCRs covered the entire spike protein, and the dominant responses fell in regions 160-218 and 743-854. Participants were mostly white British, with more females than males. The authors suggested clonal diversity may have been underestimated.

The CDR3 regions of human TCRbeta chains were analyzed by immunosequencing. The paper's processing steps were these. TCRs in the repertoires were matched against a reference library of SARS-CoV-2-specific TCRs that had been generated with the MIRA antigen-specificity platform. Breadth was defined as the fraction of unique TCRs that were SARS-CoV-2-associated. Depth was defined as the fraction of total T cells that were SARS-CoV-2-associated. Using the MIRA data, every spike-specific TCR was mapped to the spike region that the TCR reacted to and assigned to either a CD4 or a CD8 class. Log10-transformed breadth and depth values were compared by one-way ANOVA with Sidak's multiple comparisons tests. The table comes from immuneACCESS by way of TCRdb, which keeps in-frame sequences with V and J called. Part of the clones is missing from these tables; in studies checked, under half for an unresolved V gene and the rest for unknown reasons. V and J calls and clone size are those listed in that table; D and trimming were worked out from the DNA. The sample table contains roughly 120,000 clones; only one count was recorded for over 80% of them. Approximately 7.9% of the sample lies in the top ten.

The sample's time point label, decoded: about 28 days (+/-7) after the second vaccine dose. AZD1222 recipients with second doses at about 4 weeks or about 12 weeks were pooled, because spike-specific TCR depth and breadth did not differ between schedules. Vaccinee samples were obtained from the UK trials COV001 and COV002, which included a single-blind randomized controlled phase 2/3 trial of AZD1222 (ChAdOx1 nCoV-19) in healthy adults. For TCRbeta chain sequencing, PBMC samples were collected from trial participants at day 0 and at day 28 after the second dose. Inclusive of the bounding cysteine and phenylalanine, the CDR3 is 16 residues long. CDR3 DNA only is kept here, 48 bases in frame from base 1. Per the germline V gene (reference sequence), SGHNT is the CDR1 and YYREEE is the CDR2. Ends trimmed: V by 4 bases, J by 5 bases; bases unmatched to a gene: 12.

This sequence originates from an adult who received the AZD1222 COVID-19 vaccine. The material sequenced was peripheral blood, taken 28 days after the second AZD1222 dose. The sequence links TRBV5-4 to TRBJ2-5, with 9 central nucleotides matching TRBD1. The sequenced DNA: TGTGCCAGCAGCAACCCTCCGGGGACAGGGTGGGAGACCCAGTACTTC. Its protein product is CASSNPPGTGWETQYF.